Below, one TCR beta chain is given with its context. Time point specified: persistent/refractory GD, antithyroid drugs over 5 years with positive TRAb. RNA extracted from PBMCs served as the sequencing template. This sample is part of a study of regulatory T cells in long-lasting Graves disease. The CDR3 totals 13 residues. CDR1 is MNHEY and CDR2 is SMNVEV in the germline V gene (reference sequence). V lost 3 bases, J lost 4 bases, and 10 bases lay in between. Building of the TCR beta libraries involved iRepertoire HTBI primers and Arm-PCR of CDR3 regions. MiXCR, run by TCRdb on the multiplex PCR reads, gives a single entry per CDR3 protein. The data contain roughly 450,000 distinct CDR3 sequences, 23% of them singletons.

The sample was peripheral blood mononuclear cells (PBMCs), taken when the disease was refractory, from a patient treated with antithyroid drugs. The genes are TRBV27 and TRBJ2-7; D is undetermined. This sequence originates from a female donor with Graves disease. The DNA for the CDR3 is TGTGCCAGCAGTTTGCGTCCAAAGTACGAGCAGTACTTC. Its protein is CASSLRPKYEQYF.